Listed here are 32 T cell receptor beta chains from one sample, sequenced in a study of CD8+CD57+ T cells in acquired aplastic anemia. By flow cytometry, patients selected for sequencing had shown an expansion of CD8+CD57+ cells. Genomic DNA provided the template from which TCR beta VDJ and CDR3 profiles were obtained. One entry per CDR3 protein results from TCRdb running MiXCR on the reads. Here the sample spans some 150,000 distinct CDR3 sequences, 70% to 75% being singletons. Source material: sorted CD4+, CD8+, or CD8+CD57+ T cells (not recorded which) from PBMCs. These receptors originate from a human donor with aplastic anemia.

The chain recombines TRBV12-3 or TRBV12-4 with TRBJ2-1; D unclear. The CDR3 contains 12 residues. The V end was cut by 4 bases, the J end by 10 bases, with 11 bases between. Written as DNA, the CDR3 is TGTGCCAGCAGTTACTCGTCAGTAGAGCAGTTCTTC. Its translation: CASSYSSVEQFF.

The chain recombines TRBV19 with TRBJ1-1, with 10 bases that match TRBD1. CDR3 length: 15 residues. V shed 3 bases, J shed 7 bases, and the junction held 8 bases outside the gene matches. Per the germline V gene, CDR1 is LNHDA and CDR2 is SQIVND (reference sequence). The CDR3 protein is CASSIFWGTGDEAFF. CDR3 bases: TGTGCCAGTAGTATTTTTTGGGGGACAGGGGATGAAGCTTTCTTT.

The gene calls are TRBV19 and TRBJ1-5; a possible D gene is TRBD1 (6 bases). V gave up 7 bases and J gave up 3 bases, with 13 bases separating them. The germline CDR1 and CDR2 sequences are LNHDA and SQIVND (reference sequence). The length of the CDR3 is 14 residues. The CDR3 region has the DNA TGTGCCAGTACTTTTACAGGGTTCAATCAGCCCCAGCATTTT. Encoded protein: CASTFTGFNQPQHF.

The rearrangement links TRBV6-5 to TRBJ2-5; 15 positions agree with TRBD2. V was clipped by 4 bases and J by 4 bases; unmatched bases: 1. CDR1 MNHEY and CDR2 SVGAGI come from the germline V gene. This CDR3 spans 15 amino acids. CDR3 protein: CASSSGLAGGETQYF. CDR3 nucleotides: TGTGCCAGCAGTTCGGGACTAGCGGGAGGAGAGACCCAGTACTTC.

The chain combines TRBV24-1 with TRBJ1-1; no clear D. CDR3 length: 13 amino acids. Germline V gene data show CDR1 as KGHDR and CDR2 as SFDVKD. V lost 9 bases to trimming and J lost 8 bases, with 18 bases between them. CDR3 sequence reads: CATENPTRSEAFF. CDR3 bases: TGTGCCACCGAGAACCCCACAAGGTCAGAAGCTTTCTTT.

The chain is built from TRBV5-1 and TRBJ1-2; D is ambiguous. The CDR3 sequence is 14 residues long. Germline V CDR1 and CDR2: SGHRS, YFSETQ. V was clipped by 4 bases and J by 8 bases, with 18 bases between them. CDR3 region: CASSQADEGGGYTF. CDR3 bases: TGCGCCAGCAGCCAAGCGGACGAGGGCGGGGGCTACACCTTC.

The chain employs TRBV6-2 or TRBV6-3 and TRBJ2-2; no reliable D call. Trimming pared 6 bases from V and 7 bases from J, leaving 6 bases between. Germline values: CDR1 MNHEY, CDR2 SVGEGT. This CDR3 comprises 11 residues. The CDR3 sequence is CASSHGGELFF. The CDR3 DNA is TGTGCCAGCAGCCACGGCGGGGAGCTGTTTTTT.

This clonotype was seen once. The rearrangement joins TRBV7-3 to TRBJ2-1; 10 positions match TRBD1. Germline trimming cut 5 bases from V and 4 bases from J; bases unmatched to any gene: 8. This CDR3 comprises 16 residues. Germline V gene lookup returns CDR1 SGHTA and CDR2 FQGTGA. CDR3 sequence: CASSTRQGARYNEQFF. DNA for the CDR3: TGTGCCAGCAGCACTAGACAGGGGGCAAGGTACAATGAGCAGTTCTTC.

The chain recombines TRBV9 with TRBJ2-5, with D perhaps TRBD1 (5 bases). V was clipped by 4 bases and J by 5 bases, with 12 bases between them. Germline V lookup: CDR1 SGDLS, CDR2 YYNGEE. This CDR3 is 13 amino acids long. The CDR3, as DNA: TGTGCCAGCAGCCCCTCAGGGCGGGAGACCCAGTACTTC. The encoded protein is CASSPSGRETQYF.

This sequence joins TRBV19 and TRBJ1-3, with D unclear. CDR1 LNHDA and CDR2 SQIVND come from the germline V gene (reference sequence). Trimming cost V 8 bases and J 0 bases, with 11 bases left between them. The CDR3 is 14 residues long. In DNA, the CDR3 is TGTGCCAGTTGCTCAGGAGACTCTGGAAACACCATATATTTT. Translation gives CASCSGDSGNTIYF.

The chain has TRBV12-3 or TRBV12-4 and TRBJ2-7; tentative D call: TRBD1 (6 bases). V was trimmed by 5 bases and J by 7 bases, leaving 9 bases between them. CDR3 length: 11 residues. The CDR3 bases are TGTGCCAGCAGTGGAACAGGGGAGCAGTACTTC. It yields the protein CASSGTGEQYF.

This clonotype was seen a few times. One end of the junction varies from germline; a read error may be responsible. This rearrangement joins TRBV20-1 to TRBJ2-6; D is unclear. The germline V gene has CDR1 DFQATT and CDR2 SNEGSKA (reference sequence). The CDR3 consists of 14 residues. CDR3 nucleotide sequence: TGCAGTGCAAGAGACCTCTCTGGGGCCAACGTCCTGACTTTC. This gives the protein CSARDLSGANVLTF.

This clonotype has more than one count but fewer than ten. CDR3 nucleotide sequence: TGTGCCAGCACCCCGGGACAGGGTACTGAAGCTTTCTTT. It encodes CASTPGQGTEAFF. This rearrangement joins TRBV6-1 to TRBJ1-1; TRBD1 matches 9 bases. Trimming cost V 7 bases and J 5 bases; bases outside gene matches: 5. The germline V gene has CDR1 MNHNS and CDR2 SASEGT. The CDR3 totals 13 residues.

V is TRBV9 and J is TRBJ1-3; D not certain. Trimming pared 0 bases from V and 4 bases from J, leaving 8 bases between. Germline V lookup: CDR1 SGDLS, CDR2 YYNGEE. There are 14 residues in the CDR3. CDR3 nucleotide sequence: TGTGCCAGCAGCGTAGCCAGGACCGGAAACACCATATATTTT. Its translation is CASSVARTGNTIYF.

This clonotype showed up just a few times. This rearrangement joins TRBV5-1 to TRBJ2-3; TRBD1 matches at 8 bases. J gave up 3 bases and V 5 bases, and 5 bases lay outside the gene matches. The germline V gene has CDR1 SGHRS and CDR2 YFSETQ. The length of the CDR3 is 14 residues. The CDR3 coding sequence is TGCGCCAGCAGTACAGGGGGTGGGACAGATACGCAGTATTTT. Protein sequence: CASSTGGGTDTQYF. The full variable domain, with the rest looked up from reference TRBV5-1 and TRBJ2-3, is KAGVTQTPRYLIKTRGQQVTLSCSPISGHRSVSWYQQTPGQGLQFLFEYFSETQRNKGNFPGRFSGRQFSNSRSEMNVSTLELGDSALYLCASSTGGGTDTQYFGPGTRLTVL.

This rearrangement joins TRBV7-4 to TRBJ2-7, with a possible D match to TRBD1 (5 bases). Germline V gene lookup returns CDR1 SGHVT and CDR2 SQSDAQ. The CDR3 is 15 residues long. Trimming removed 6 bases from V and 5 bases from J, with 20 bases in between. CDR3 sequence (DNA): TGTGCCAGCAGTGACGACAACTCTGGGGCCAACGAGCAGTACGTC. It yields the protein CASSDDNSGANEQYV.

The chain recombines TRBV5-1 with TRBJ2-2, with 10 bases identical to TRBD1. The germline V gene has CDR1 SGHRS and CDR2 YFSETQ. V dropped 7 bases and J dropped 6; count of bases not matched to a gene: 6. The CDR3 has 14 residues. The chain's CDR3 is CASDGGTGAGELFF. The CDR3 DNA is TGCGCCAGCGACGGGGGGACAGGGGCCGGGGAGCTGTTTTTT.

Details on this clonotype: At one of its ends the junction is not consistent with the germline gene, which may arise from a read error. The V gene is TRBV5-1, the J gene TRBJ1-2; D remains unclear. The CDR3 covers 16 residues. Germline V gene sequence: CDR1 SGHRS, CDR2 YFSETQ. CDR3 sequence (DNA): TGCGCCAGCAACTTGGCCGAGTTACAGCACTTCTATGGCTACACCTTC. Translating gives CASNLAELQHFYGYTF.

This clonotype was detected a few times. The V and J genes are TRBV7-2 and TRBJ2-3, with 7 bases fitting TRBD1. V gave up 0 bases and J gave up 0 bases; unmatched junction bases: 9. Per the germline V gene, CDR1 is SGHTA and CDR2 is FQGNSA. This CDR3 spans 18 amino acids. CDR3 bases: TGTGCCAGCAGCTTAGCACTGAGAAGGGGGCCCAGCACAGATACGCAGTATTTT. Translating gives CASSLALRRGPSTDTQYF.

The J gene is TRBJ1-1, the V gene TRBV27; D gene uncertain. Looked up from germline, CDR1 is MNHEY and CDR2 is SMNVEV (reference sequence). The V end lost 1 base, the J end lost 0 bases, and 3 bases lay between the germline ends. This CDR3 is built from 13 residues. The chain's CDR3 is CASSLYLNTEAFF. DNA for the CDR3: TGTGCCAGCAGTTTATATTTGAACACTGAAGCTTTCTTT.

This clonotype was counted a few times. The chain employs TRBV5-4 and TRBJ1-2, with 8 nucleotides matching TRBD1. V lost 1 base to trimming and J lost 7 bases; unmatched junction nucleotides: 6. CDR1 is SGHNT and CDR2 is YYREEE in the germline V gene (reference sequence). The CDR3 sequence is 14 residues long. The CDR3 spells CASSLRRGRVGYTF. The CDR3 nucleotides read TGTGCCAGCAGCTTGCGCAGGGGGCGCGTTGGCTACACCTTC.

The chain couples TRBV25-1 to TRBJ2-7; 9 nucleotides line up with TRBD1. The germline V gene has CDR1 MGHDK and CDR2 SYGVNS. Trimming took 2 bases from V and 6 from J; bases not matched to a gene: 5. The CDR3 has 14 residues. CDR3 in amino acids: CASSEVGQGREQYF. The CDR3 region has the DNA TGTGCCAGCAGTGAAGTGGGACAGGGACGCGAGCAGTACTTC.

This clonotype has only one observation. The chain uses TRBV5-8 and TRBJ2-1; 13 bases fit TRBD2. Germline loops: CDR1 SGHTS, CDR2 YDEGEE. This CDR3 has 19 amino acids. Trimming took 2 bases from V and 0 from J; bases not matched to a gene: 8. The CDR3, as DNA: TGTGCCAGCAGCTTACCGGGACTAGCGGGATTTAGCTCCTACAATGAGCAGTTCTTC. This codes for CASSLPGLAGFSSYNEQFF.

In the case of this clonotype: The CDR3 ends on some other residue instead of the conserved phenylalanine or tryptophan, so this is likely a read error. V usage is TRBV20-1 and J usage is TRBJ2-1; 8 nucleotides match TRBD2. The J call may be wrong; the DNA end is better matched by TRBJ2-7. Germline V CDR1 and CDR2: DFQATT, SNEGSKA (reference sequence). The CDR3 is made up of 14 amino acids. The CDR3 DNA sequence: TGCAGTGCTGGCAGCGGGAGAGGGTACGACGAGCAGTACCTC. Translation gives CSAGSGRGYDEQYL.

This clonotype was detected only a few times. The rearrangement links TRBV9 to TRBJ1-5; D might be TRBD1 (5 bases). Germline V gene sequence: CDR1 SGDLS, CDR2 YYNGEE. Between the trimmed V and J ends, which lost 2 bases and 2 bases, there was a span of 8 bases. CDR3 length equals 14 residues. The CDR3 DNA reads TGTGCCAGCAGCGTTGGGGGAGGCAATCAGCCCCAGCATTTT. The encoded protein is CASSVGGGNQPQHF.

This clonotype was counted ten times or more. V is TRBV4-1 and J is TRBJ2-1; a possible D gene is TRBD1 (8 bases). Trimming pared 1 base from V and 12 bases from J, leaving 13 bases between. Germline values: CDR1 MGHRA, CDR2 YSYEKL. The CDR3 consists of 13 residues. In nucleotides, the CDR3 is TGCGCCAGCAGCCAAGCAACAGGGGGGGGGCAGTTCTTC. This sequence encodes CASSQATGGGQFF.

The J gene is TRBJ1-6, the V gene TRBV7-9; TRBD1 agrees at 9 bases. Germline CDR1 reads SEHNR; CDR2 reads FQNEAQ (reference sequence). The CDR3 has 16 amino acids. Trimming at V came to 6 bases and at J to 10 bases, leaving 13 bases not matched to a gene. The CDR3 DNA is TGTGCCAGCAGGCTACAGGGGGCGGAAGGGGGATCACCCCTCCACTTT. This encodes CASRLQGAEGGSPLHF. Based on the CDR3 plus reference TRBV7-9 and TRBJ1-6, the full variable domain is DTGVSQNPRHKITKRGQNVTFRCDPISEHNRLYWYRQTLGQGPEFLTYFQNEAQLEKSRLLSDRFSAERPKGSFSTLEIQRTEQGDSAMYLCASRLQGAEGGSPLHFGNGTRLTVT.

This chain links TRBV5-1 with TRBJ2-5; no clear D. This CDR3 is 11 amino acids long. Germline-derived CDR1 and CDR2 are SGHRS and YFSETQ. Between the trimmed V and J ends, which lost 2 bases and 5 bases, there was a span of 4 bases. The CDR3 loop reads CASSFRETQYF. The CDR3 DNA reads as TGCGCCAGCAGCTTTAGGGAGACCCAGTACTTC.

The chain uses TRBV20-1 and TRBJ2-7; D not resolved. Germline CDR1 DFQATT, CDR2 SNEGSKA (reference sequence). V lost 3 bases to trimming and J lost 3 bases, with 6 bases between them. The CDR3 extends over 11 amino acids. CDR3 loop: CSASLNYEQYF. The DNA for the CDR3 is TGCAGTGCTAGCCTGAACTACGAGCAGTACTTC.

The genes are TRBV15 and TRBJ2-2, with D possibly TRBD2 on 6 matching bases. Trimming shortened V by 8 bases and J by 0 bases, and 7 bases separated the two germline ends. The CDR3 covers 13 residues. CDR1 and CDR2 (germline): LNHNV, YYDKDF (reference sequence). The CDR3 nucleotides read TGTGCCACCGGGACTGCGAACACCGGGGAGCTGTTTTTT. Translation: CATGTANTGELFF.

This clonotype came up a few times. The CDR3 bases are TGTGCCATCAGCCTGACAGGGAAAGAGACCCAGTACTTC. Its protein is CAISLTGKETQYF. The chain joins TRBV10-3 to TRBJ2-5; 7 nucleotides agree with TRBD1. Germline loops: CDR1 ENHRY, CDR2 SYGVKD. The CDR3 contains 13 residues. With 6 bases clipped from V and 3 bases from J, the junction kept 4 bases outside the gene matches.

CDR3 DNA sequence: TGTGCCAGTAGTGCTGGACACGGCCTATATGGCTACACCTTC. This encodes CASSAGHGLYGYTF. The J gene is TRBJ1-2, the V gene TRBV19; D is perhaps TRBD1 (5 bases). Trimming stripped 5 bases from V and 5 bases from J, with 15 bases between. The germline V gene has CDR1 LNHDA and CDR2 SQIVND (reference sequence). This CDR3 has 14 residues.